This TCR beta chain is drawn from a study of cytomegalovirus exposure and HLA in healthy donors. PCR was performed using 60 Vbeta and 13 Jbeta primers. Some clones are missing from TCRdb's copy, which holds only in-frame ones; the method was immunoSEQ multiplex PCR. Among 95,000 to 150,000 clones, approximately 72% were seen once, and the ten largest hold 8.2%. In its sample, this clone was seen a few times. Germline V gene data show CDR1 as SEHNR and CDR2 as FQNEAQ (reference sequence). V was clipped by 5 bases and J by 0 bases; unmatched bases: 9. The CDR3 is made up of 16 amino acids. This sequence originates from a middle-aged woman in good health and CMV-seropositive. The rearrangement joins TRBV7-9 to TRBJ2-7; TRBD1 matches 8 bases. Specimen: PBMCs. CDR3 loop: CASSNTRTGSSYEQYF. CDR3 bases: TGTGCCAGCAGCAACACCAGGACAGGGAGCTCCTACGAGCAGTACTTC.